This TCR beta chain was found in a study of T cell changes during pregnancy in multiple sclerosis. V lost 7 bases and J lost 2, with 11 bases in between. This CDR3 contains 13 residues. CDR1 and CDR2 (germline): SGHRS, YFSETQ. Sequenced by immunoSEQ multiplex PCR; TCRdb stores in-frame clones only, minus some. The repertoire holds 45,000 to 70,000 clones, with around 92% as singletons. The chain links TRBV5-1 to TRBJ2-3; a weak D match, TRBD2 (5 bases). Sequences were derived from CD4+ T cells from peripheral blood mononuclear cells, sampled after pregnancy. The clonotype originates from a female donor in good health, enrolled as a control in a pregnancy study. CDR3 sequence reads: CASSRVPTDTQYF. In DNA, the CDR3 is TGCGCCAGCTCGAGGGTCCCCACAGATACGCAGTATTTT.